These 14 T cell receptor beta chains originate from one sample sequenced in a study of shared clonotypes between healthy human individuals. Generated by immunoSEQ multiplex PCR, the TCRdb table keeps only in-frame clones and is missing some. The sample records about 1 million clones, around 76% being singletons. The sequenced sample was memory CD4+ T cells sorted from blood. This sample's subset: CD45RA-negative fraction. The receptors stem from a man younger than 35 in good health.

The CDR3 DNA follows: TGTGCCAGCAGAAAAATGGGGCAGGCCTCCTACGAGCAGTACTTC. Protein sequence: CASRKMGQASYEQYF. The chain joins TRBV2 to TRBJ2-7, with D tentatively TRBD1 (5 bases). The V gene lost 6 bases and the J gene lost 0 bases, with 15 bases spanning the gap. The CDR3 loop spans 15 amino acids. Per the germline V gene, CDR1 is SNHLY and CDR2 is FYNNEI.

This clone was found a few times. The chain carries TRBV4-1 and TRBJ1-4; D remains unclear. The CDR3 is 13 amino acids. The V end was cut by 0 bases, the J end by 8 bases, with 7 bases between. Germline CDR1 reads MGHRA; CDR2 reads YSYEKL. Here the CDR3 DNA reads TGCGCCAGCAGCCAAGATCTCAGGGAAAAACTGTTTTTT. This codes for CASSQDLREKLFF.

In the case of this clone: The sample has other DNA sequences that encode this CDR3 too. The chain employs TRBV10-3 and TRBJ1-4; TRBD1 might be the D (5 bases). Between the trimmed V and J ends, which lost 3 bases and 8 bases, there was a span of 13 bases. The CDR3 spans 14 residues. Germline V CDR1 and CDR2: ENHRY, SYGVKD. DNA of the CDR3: TGTGCCATCAGTGACCTCCAGGGAGGCGAAAAACTGTTTTTT. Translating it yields CAISDLQGGEKLFF.

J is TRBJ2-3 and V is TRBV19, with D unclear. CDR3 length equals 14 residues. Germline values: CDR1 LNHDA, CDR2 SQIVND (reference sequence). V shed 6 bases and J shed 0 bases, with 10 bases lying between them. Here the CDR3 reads CASRMRQSTDTQYF. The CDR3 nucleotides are TGTGCCAGTAGGATGCGGCAGAGCACAGATACGCAGTATTTT.

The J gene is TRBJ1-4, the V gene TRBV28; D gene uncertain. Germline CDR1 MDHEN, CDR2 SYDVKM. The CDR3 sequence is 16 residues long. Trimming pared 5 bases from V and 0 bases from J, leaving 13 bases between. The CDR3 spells CASSAPLGTTNEKLFF. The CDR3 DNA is TGTGCCAGCAGTGCCCCCCTCGGGACAACTAATGAAAAACTGTTTTTT.

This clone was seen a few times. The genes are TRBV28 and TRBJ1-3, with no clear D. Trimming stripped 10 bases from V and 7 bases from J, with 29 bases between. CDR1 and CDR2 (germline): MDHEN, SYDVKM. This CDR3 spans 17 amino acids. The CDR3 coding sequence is TGTGCCACCGGCCGCCCAGTCCCGAGGCGGAGGTCCAACACCATATATTTT. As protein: CATGRPVPRRRSNTIYF.

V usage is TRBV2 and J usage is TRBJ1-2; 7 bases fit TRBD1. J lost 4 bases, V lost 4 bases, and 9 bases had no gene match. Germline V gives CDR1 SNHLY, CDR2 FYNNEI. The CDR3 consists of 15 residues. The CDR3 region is CASSGDSLGGYGYTF. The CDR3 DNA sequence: TGTGCCAGCAGTGGGGACAGCCTTGGGGGCTATGGCTACACCTTC.

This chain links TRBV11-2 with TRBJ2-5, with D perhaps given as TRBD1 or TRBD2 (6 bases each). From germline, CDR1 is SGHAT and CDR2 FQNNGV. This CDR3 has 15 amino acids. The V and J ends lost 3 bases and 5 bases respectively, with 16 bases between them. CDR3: CASSFNTGAWETQYF. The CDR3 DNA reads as TGTGCCAGCAGCTTCAATACGGGGGCCTGGGAGACCCAGTACTTC.

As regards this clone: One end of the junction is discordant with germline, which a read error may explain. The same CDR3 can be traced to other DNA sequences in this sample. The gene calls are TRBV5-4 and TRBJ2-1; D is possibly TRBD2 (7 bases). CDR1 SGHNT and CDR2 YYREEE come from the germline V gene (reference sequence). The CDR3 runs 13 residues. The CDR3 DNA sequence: TGTGCCAGCAGTTTGGGAGGGGGGTATGAGCAGTTCTTC. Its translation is CASSLGGGYEQFF.

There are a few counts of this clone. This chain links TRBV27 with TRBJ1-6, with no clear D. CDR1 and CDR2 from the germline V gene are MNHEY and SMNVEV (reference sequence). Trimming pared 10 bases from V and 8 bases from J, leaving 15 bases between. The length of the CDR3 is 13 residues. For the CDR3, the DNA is TGTGCCACCAATCCCCCTAGGGATTCACCCCTCCACTTT. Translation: CATNPPRDSPLHF.

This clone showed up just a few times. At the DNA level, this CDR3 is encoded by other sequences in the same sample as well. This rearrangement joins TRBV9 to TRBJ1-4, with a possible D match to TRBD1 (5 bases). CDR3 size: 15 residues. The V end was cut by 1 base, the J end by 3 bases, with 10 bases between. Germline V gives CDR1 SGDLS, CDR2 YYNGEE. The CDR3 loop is CASSVRAGSNEKLFF. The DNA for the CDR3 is TGTGCCAGCAGCGTAAGGGCAGGGTCTAATGAAAAACTGTTTTTT. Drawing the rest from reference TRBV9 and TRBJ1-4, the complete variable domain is DSGVTQTPKHLITATGQRVTLRCSPRSGDLSVYWYQQSLDQGLQFLIQYYNGEERAKGNILERFSAQQFPDLHSELNLSSLELGDSALYFCASSVRAGSNEKLFFGSGTQLSVL.

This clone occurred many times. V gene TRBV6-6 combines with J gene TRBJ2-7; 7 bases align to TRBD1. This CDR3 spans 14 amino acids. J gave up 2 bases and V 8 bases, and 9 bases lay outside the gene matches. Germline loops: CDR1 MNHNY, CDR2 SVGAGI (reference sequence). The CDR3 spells CASGRTGITYEQYF. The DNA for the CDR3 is TGTGCCAGCGGCAGGACAGGAATCACCTACGAGCAGTACTTC.

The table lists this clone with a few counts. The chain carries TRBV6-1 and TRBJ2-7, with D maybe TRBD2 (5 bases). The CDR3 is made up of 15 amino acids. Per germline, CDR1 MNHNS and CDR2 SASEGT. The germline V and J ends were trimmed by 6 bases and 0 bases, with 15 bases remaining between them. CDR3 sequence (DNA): TGTGCCAGCAGCGCCCGGACGGGGAACTCCTACGAGCAGTACTTC. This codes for CASSARTGNSYEQYF.

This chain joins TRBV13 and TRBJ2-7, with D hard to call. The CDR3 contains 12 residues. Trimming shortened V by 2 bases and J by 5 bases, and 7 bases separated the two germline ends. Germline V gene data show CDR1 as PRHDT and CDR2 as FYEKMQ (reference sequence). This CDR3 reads CASSLRANEQYF. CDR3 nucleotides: TGTGCCAGCAGCTTAAGGGCCAACGAGCAGTACTTC.